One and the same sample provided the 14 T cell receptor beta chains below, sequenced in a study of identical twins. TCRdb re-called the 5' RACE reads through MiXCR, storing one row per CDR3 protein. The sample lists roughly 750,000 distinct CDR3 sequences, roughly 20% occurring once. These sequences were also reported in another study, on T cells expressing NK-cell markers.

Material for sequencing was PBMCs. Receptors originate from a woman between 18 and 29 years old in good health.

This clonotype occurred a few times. The CDR3 nucleotides read TGCAGTGCTTACACGCTCTCCTATGGCTACACCTTC. It translates to CSAYTLSYGYTF. The genes are TRBV20-1 and TRBJ1-2; D is unclear. V dropped 5 bases and J dropped 4 bases, with 11 bases sitting between them. Germline values: CDR1 DFQATT, CDR2 SNEGSKA (reference sequence). CDR3 length equals 12 residues.

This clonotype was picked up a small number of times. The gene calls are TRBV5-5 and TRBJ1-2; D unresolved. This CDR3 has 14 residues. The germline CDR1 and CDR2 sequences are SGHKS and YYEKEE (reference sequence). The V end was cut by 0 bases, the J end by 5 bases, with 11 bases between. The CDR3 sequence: CASSLGGRGYGYTF. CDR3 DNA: TGTGCCAGCAGCTTGGGAGGGCGCGGGTATGGCTACACCTTC.

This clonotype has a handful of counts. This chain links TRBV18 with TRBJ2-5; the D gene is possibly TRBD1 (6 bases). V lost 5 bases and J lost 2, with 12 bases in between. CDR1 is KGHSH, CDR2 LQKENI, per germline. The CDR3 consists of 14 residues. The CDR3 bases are TGTGCCAGCTCAGGACAGACAGGTCAAGAGACCCAGTACTTC. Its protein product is CASSGQTGQETQYF.

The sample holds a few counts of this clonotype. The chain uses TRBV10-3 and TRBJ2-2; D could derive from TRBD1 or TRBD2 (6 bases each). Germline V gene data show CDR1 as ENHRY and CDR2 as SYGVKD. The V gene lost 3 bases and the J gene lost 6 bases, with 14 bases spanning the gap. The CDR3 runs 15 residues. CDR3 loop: CAISEIGGRAGELFF. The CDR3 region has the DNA TGTGCCATCAGTGAAATTGGGGGGCGCGCCGGGGAGCTGTTTTTT.

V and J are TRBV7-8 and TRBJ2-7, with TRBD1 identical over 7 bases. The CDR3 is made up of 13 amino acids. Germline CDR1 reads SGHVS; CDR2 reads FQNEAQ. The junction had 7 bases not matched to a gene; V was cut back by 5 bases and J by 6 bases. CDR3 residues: CASSRTGTVEQYF. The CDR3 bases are TGTGCCAGCAGCCGGACAGGAACGGTCGAGCAGTACTTC.

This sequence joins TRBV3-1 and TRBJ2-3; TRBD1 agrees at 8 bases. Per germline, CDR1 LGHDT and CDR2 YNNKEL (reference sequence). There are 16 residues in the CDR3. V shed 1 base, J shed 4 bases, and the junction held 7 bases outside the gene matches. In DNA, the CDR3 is TGTGCCAGCAGCCAAGTTCAGGGGGCGGCCTCAGATACGCAGTATTTT. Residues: CASSQVQGAASDTQYF.

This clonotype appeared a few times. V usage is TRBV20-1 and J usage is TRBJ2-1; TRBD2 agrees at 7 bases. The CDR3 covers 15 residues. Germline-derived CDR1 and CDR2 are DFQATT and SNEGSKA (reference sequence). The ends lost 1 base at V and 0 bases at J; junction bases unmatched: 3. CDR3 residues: CSARAGGASYNEQFF. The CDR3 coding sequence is TGCAGTGCTAGAGCGGGAGGAGCCTCCTACAATGAGCAGTTCTTC.

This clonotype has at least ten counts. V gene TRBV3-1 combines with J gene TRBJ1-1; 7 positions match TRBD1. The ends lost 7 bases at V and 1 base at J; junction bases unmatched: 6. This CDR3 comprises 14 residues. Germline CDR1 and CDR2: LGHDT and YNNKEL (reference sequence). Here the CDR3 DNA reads TGTGCCAGCACCCAGACAGGGACGAACACTGAAGCTTTCTTT. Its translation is CASTQTGTNTEAFF.

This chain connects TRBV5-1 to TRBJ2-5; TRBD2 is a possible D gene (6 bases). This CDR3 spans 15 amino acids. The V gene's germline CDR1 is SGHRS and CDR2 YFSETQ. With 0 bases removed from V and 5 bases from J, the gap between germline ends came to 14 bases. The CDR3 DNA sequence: TGCGCCAGCAGCTTGGGGGAGGTCGAGGGGGAGACCCAGTACTTC. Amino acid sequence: CASSLGEVEGETQYF.

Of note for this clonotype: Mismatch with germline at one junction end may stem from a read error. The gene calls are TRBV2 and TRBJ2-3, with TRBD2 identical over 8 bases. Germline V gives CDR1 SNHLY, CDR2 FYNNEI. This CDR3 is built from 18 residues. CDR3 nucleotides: TGTGCCTGCAGTTTACTATCACTCGGGGGGGACGAGAAAGATACGCAGTATTTT. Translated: CACSLLSLGGDEKDTQYF.

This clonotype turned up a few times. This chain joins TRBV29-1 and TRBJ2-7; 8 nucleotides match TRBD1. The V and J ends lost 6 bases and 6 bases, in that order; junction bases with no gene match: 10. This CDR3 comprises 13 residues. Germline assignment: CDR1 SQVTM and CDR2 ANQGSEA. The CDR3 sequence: CSVHHRGVSEQYF. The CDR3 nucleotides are TGCAGCGTACACCACAGGGGGGTCTCCGAGCAGTACTTC.

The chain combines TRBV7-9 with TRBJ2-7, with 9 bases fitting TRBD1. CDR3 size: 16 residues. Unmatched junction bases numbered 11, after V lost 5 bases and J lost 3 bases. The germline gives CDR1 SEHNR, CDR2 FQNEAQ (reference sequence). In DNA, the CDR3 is TGTGCCAGCAGCAATTCCGGGACAGGGATCATCTACGAGCAGTACTTC. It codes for CASSNSGTGIIYEQYF.

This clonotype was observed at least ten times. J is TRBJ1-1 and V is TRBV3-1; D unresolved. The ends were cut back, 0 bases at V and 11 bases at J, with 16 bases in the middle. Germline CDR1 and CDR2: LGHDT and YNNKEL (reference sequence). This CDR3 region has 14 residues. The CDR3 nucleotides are TGTGCCAGCAGCCAAGAGTTTGCTACGGGAGAGGCTTTCTTT. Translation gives CASSQEFATGEAFF.

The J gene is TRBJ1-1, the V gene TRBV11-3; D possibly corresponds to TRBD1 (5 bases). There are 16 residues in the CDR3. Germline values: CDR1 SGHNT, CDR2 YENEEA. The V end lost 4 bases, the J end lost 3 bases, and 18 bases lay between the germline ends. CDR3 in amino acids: CASSSVEARADTEAFF. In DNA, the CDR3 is TGTGCCAGCAGCTCCGTTGAGGCCAGGGCGGACACTGAAGCTTTCTTT. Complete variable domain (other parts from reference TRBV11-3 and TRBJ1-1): EAGVVQSPRYKIIEKKQPVAFWCNPISGHNTLYWYLQNLGQGPELLIRYENEEAVDDSQLPKDRFSAERLKGVDSTLKIQPAELGDSAVYLCASSSVEARADTEAFFGQGTRLTVV.